Listed here are 23 T cell receptor beta chains from one sample, sequenced in a study of T cell repertoires in cytomegalovirus infection. TCRdb used MiXCR to reprocess the reads, holding one entry per CDR3 protein. Of 150,000 to 200,000 distinct CDR3 sequences listed, 8.5% to 10% were seen once; the top ten hold roughly 4.8%. Specimen: PBMCs. All receptors come from a human donor in good health (CMV status not recorded). Some clones in this sample may be carry-over from other donors' samples.

This chain connects TRBV19 to TRBJ2-1, with 8 bases matching TRBD2. Germline V CDR1 and CDR2: LNHDA, SQIVND (reference sequence). Germline trimming cut 5 bases from V and 4 bases from J; bases unmatched to any gene: 13. The CDR3 loop spans 17 amino acids. The CDR3 protein is CASSSGLSGGRYNEQFF. The CDR3 DNA follows: TGTGCCAGTAGTTCGGGTTTGAGCGGGGGCCGGTACAATGAGCAGTTCTTC.

The chain couples TRBV20-1 to TRBJ2-7; the match to TRBD2 covers 11 bases. The trim removed 3 bases at V and 0 bases at J, leaving 10 bases unmatched. The CDR3 is 17 residues long. Germline assignment: CDR1 DFQATT and CDR2 SNEGSKA (reference sequence). CDR3 loop: CSASGAVAGGSSYEQYF. The DNA of the CDR3 is TGCAGTGCTAGTGGTGCCGTAGCGGGGGGGAGCTCCTACGAGCAGTACTTC.

The sample holds many counts of this clonotype. This chain links TRBV7-2 with TRBJ2-7; D may be TRBD2 (6 bases). CDR1 SGHTA and CDR2 FQGNSA come from the germline V gene. This CDR3 has 15 amino acids. Between the trimmed V and J ends, which lost 2 bases and 3 bases, there was a span of 14 bases. The CDR3 coding sequence is TGTGCCAGCAGCTTAACGGGGACTTTCTACTACGAGCAGTACTTC. Its translation: CASSLTGTFYYEQYF.

This clonotype appeared a few times. This sequence joins TRBV9 and TRBJ1-1; D gene unclear. V gave up 5 bases and J gave up 1 base, with 12 bases separating them. The CDR3 is 14 amino acids. Germline CDR1 and CDR2: SGDLS and YYNGEE. CDR3 sequence (DNA): TGTGCCAGCAGAGCCGCTTACGGGAACACTGAAGCTTTCTTT. It yields the protein CASRAAYGNTEAFF.

This clonotype was observed at least ten times. DNA of the CDR3: TGTGCCAGTCAGAAGGGTGGACAGGCCCTTTATGGCTACACCTTC. Translating gives CASQKGGQALYGYTF. The chain is built from TRBV19 and TRBJ1-2; 7 nucleotides align to TRBD1. This CDR3 contains 15 residues. Germline V gives CDR1 LNHDA, CDR2 SQIVND (reference sequence). V shed 8 bases and J 5 bases; nucleotides not matched to a gene: 14.

This clonotype was seen repeatedly, ten times or more. Written as DNA, the CDR3 is TGTGCCAGCAGCGCGGACAGGATTTCCTACAATGAGCAGTTCTTC. This translates into CASSADRISYNEQFF. The rearrangement links TRBV7-8 to TRBJ2-1; 7 nucleotides match TRBD1. The V and J ends lost 5 bases and 1 base, in that order; junction bases with no gene match: 5. This CDR3 comprises 15 residues. The germline V gene encodes CDR1 SGHVS and CDR2 FQNEAQ.

This clonotype has ten or more counts. V is TRBV27 and J is TRBJ1-5, with 8 nucleotides matching TRBD1. Germline loops: CDR1 MNHEY, CDR2 SMNVEV (reference sequence). The CDR3 covers 13 residues. V lost 6 bases and J lost 5; bases outside the gene matches: 3. This CDR3 is CASRKDRDQPQHF. CDR3 nucleotides: TGTGCCAGCAGGAAGGACAGGGATCAGCCCCAGCATTTT.

This clonotype has just a few counts. This chain joins TRBV12-5 and TRBJ2-1, with D perhaps matching TRBD1 or TRBD2 (5 bases each). V was pared by 7 bases and J by 5 bases, with 12 bases between. The CDR3 is 13 residues long. Germline V gene data show CDR1 as LGHNT and CDR2 as FRNRAP. CDR3 sequence (DNA): TGTGCTAGTGCCTGGGACCCGAACAATGAGCAGTTCTTC. Its protein is CASAWDPNNEQFF.

This clonotype was counted ten times or more. This chain links TRBV7-2 with TRBJ2-1, with 10 positions matching TRBD2. This CDR3 contains 15 residues. V lost 5 bases, J lost 7 bases, and 8 bases stayed unmatched. Germline CDR1 reads SGHTA; CDR2 reads FQGNSA. The CDR3 DNA is TGTGCCAGCAGCACTACTAGCGGGAAAAGAAATGAGCAGTTCTTC. This translates into CASSTTSGKRNEQFF.

The chain employs TRBV28 and TRBJ2-7, with TRBD2 identical over 9 bases. CDR1 is MDHEN and CDR2 is SYDVKM in the germline V gene. Germline trimming cut 7 bases from V and 4 bases from J; bases unmatched to any gene: 8. CDR3 length: 14 amino acids. CDR3 nucleotides: TGTGCCAGCATCGAGGGGCTAGCGGGGTACGAGCAGTACTTC. Translating it yields CASIEGLAGYEQYF.

This clonotype was observed at least ten times. This chain uses TRBV7-2 with TRBJ1-1; 7 bases match TRBD1. CDR3 length equals 15 residues. With 5 bases clipped from V and 5 bases from J, the junction kept 11 bases outside the gene matches. Germline V CDR1 and CDR2: SGHTA, FQGNSA. The CDR3 region is CASSDRQGGRTEAFF. In DNA form, the CDR3 reads TGTGCCAGCAGCGACAGACAGGGCGGAAGGACTGAAGCTTTCTTT. Based on the CDR3 plus reference TRBV7-2 and TRBJ1-1, the full variable domain is GAGVSQSPSNKVTEKGKDVELRCDPISGHTALYWYRQSLGQGLEFLIYFQGNSAPDKSGLPSDRFSAERTGGSVSTLTIQRTQQEDSAVYLCASSDRQGGRTEAFFGQGTRLTVV.

The V and J genes are TRBV27 and TRBJ2-1, with a tentative D call TRBD2 (5 bases). The CDR3 covers 17 residues. In germline, CDR1 is MNHEY, CDR2 SMNVEV (reference sequence). V lost 3 bases to trimming and J lost 1 base, with 16 bases between them. The CDR3 spells CASSLFRVRGSYNEQFF. CDR3 coding DNA: TGTGCCAGCAGTTTGTTTCGGGTACGGGGATCCTACAATGAGCAGTTCTTC.

This clonotype was counted many times. This chain links TRBV20-1 with TRBJ1-2, with D perhaps matching TRBD1 (6 bases). V was pared by 5 bases and J by 3 bases, with 13 bases between. Germline values: CDR1 DFQATT, CDR2 SNEGSKA (reference sequence). CDR3 length: 13 amino acids. Here the CDR3 DNA reads TGCAGTGCTTCTGACAGGCCTTACTATGGCTACACCTTC. Translation: CSASDRPYYGYTF.

Many counts were recorded for this clonotype. This CDR3 is CASSILPSGPYNEQFF. Written as DNA, the CDR3 is TGTGCCAGTAGTATACTCCCTAGCGGGCCCTACAATGAGCAGTTCTTC. The rearrangement uses TRBV19 and TRBJ2-1, with 8 bases aligning to TRBD2. The CDR3 has 16 residues. V lost 2 bases and J lost 2; bases outside the gene matches: 5. Germline values: CDR1 LNHDA, CDR2 SQIVND (reference sequence).

The chain joins TRBV11-2 to TRBJ1-2; 9 bases fit TRBD1. This CDR3 has 16 residues. CDR1 and CDR2 (germline): SGHAT, FQNNGV. The V segment lost 4 bases and the J segment 4 bases; nucleotides outside the gene matches: 10. CDR3 bases: TGTGCCAGCAGCTCCCGGACAGGGGATGTCGCCTATGGCTACACCTTC. It is translated as CASSSRTGDVAYGYTF.

Many counts were recorded for this clonotype. This chain uses TRBV6-1 with TRBJ2-2; the D gene is possibly TRBD1 (5 bases). Trimming removed 6 bases from V and 3 bases from J, with 11 bases in between. Germline V gene data show CDR1 as MNHNS and CDR2 as SASEGT. The CDR3 runs 14 residues. This CDR3 is CASRRKGDTGELFF. CDR3 bases: TGTGCCAGCAGGAGGAAAGGGGACACCGGGGAGCTGTTTTTT.

This clonotype showed up just a few times. This chain links TRBV12-3 or TRBV12-4 with TRBJ2-5, with 7 bases that match TRBD2. V was pared by 5 bases and J by 1 base, with 7 bases of the junction left unmatched. The CDR3 sequence is 15 residues long. The CDR3 region has the DNA TGTGCCAGCAGTGGGTTGCCGGGGGGCCAAGAGACCCAGTACTTC. It translates to CASSGLPGGQETQYF.

There are many counts of this clonotype. This chain connects TRBV28 to TRBJ2-3; a possible D gene is TRBD1 (5 bases). Germline V lookup: CDR1 MDHEN, CDR2 SYDVKM. The CDR3 covers 15 residues. Trimming removed 7 bases from V and 0 bases from J, with 14 bases in between. The CDR3 sequence: CASTKDSSSTDTQYF. As DNA, the CDR3 is TGTGCCAGCACCAAAGACAGTTCTAGCACAGATACGCAGTATTTT.

In its sample, this clonotype was seen a few times. This sequence joins TRBV18 and TRBJ2-1; the match to TRBD1 covers 9 bases. The CDR3 covers 15 residues. In germline, CDR1 is KGHSH, CDR2 LQKENI. Unmatched junction bases numbered 7, after V lost 5 bases and J lost 5 bases. CDR3 amino acids: CASSSGQGIDNEQFF. The CDR3 bases are TGTGCCAGCTCATCAGGACAGGGGATCGACAATGAGCAGTTCTTC.

This clonotype was counted ten times or more. The chain couples TRBV7-3 to TRBJ1-2; TRBD1 matches 10 bases. Trimming removed 5 bases from V and 4 bases from J; junction bases left unmatched: 7. The CDR3 is made up of 15 amino acids. Looked up from germline, CDR1 is SGHTA and CDR2 is FQGTGA. The CDR3 protein is CASSMGQGRGYGYTF. The CDR3 nucleotides read TGTGCCAGCAGCATGGGACAGGGGCGAGGCTATGGCTACACCTTC.

This clonotype was observed many times. V usage is TRBV12-3 or TRBV12-4 and J usage is TRBJ1-1; D is unclear. The V end lost 5 bases, the J end lost 6 bases, and 7 bases lay between the germline ends. The CDR3 sequence is 11 residues long. CDR3 bases: TGTGCCAGCAGTAACATGGCTGAAGCTTTCTTT. Its translation is CASSNMAEAFF.

This clonotype was observed at least ten times. The V call is TRBV7-8, the J call TRBJ1-2; 8 bases match TRBD1. There are 17 residues in the CDR3. The germline V gene has CDR1 SGHVS and CDR2 FQNEAQ. With V trimmed by 2 bases and J by 4 bases, 12 bases remained unmatched. The CDR3 sequence: CASSLRAAGGDIYGYTF. As DNA, the CDR3 is TGTGCCAGCAGCTTAAGGGCGGCAGGGGGCGATATCTATGGCTACACCTTC. The variable domain in full, with the rest retrieved from reference TRBV7-8 and TRBJ1-2, is GAGVSQSPRYKVAKRGQDVALRCDPISGHVSLFWYQQALGQGPEFLTYFQNEAQLDKSGLPSDRFFAERPEGSVSTLKIQRTQQEDSAVYLCASSLRAAGGDIYGYTFGSGTRLTVV.

This clonotype was counted between two and nine times. V and J are TRBV7-8 and TRBJ1-1, with 7 nucleotides matching TRBD1. The CDR3 spans 15 residues. J was trimmed by 1 base and V by 1 base; bases with no gene match: 3. The germline CDR1 and CDR2 sequences are SGHVS and FQNEAQ. CDR3 nucleotide sequence: TGTGCCAGCAGCTTAGTGAAGGGGGCGAACACTGAAGCTTTCTTT. This sequence encodes CASSLVKGANTEAFF. Full variable domain (remainder filled in from reference TRBV7-8 and TRBJ1-1): GAGVSQSPRYKVAKRGQDVALRCDPISGHVSLFWYQQALGQGPEFLTYFQNEAQLDKSGLPSDRFFAERPEGSVSTLKIQRTQQEDSAVYLCASSLVKGANTEAFFGQGTRLTVV.